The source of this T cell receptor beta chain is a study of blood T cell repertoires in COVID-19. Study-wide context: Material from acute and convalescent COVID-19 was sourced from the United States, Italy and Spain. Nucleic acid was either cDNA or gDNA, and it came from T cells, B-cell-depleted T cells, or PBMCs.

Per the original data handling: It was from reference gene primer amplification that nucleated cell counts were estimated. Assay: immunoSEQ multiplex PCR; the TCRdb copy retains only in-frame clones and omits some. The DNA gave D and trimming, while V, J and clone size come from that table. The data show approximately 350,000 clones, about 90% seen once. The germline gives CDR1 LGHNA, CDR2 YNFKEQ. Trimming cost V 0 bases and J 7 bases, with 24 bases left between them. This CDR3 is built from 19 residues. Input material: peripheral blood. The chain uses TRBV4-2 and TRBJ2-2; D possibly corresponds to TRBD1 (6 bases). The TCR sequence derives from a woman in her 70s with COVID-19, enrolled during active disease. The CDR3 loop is CASSQEDDRSRSGNGELFF. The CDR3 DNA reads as TGTGCCAGCAGCCAAGAGGACGACAGGTCGCGGAGTGGGAACGGGGAGCTGTTTTTT.